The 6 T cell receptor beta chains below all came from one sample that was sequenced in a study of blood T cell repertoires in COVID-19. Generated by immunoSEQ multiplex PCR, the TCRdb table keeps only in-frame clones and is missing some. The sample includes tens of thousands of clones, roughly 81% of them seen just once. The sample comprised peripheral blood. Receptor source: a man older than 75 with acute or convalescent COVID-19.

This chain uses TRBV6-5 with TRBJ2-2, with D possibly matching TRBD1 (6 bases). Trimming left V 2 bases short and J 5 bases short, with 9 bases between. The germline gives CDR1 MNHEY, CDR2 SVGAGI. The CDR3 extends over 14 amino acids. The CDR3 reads CASSYQRGTGELFF. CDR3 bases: TGTGCCAGCAGTTACCAGAGGGGGACCGGGGAGCTGTTTTTT.

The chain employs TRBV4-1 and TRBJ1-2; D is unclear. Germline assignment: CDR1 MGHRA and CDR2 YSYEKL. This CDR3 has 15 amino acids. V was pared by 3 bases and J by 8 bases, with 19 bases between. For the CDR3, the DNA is TGCGCCAGCAGCCAGGGAGCTGAGGGTATGGGGGGCTACACCTTC. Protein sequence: CASSQGAEGMGGYTF.

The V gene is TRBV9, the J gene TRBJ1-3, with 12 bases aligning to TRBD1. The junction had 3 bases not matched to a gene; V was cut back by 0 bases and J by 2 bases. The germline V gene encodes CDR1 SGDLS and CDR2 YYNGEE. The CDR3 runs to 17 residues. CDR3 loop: CASSVAGQGAAGNTIYF. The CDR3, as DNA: TGTGCCAGCAGCGTAGCGGGACAGGGGGCCGCTGGAAACACCATATATTTT.

CDR3: CASSRPQGGTGELFF. CDR3 DNA: TGTGCCAGCAGCCGCCCACAAGGGGGAACCGGGGAGCTGTTTTTT. The chain uses TRBV4-2 and TRBJ2-2; D is perhaps TRBD1 (6 bases). Germline values: CDR1 LGHNA, CDR2 YNFKEQ. The CDR3 consists of 15 residues. The V end was cut by 4 bases, the J end by 5 bases, with 14 bases between.

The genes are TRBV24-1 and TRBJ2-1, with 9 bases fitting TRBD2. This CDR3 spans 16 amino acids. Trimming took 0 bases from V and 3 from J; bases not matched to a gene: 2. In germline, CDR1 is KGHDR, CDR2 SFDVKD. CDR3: CATSDLGTSNYNEQFF. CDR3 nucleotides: TGTGCCACCAGTGATTTGGGGACTAGCAACTACAATGAGCAGTTCTTC.

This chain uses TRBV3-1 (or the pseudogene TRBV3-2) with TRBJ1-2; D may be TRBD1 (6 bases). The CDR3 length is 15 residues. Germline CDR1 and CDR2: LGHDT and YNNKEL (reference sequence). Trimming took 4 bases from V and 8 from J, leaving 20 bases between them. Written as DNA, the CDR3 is TGTGCCAGCAGCCCAACCCTTAGCGGGGGCCGAGGCTACACCTTC. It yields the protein CASSPTLSGGRGYTF.